This T cell receptor (beta chain) is drawn from a study of tumour-infiltrating T cells in Burkitt lymphoma. Background on the study: All epidemiological Burkitt lymphoma subtypes were represented in the cohort. Survival, overall and progression-free, tracked with productive clonality. Study-wide points: Several public clonotypes recurred in numerous Burkitt lymphoma patients.

Data came from immunoSEQ multiplex PCR; TCRdb stores just in-frame clones and leaves some out. The sample lists some 1,500 clones, more than 75% occurring once. The CDR3 spans 13 residues. Looked up from germline, CDR1 is MNHNY and CDR2 is SVGAGI (reference sequence). Turning to this clone: Its antigen is still unknown.

The receptor's source is a human donor with Burkitt lymphoma. Sequenced input: tumor tissue. V is TRBV6-6 and J is TRBJ2-2, with a possible D match to TRBD2 (7 bases). CDR3 sequence: CAAGGQGIGELFF. The CDR3 DNA follows: TGTGCGGCCGGGGGGCAGGGGATCGGGGAGCTGTTTTTT.